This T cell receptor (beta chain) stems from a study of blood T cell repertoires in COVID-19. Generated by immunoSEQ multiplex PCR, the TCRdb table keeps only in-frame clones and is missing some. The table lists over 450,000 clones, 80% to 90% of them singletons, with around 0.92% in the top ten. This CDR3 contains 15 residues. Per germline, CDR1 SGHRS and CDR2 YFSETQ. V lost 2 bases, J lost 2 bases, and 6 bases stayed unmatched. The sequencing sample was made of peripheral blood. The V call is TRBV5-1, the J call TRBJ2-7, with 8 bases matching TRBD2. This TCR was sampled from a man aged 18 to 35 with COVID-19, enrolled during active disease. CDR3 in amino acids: CASSFFSGGTYEQYF. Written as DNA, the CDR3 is TGCGCCAGCAGCTTTTTTTCGGGGGGGACCTACGAGCAGTACTTC. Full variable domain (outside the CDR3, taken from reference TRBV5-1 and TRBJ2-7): KAGVTQTPRYLIKTRGQQVTLSCSPISGHRSVSWYQQTPGQGLQFLFEYFSETQRNKGNFPGRFSGRQFSNSRSEMNVSTLELGDSALYLCASSFFSGGTYEQYFGPGTRLTVT.